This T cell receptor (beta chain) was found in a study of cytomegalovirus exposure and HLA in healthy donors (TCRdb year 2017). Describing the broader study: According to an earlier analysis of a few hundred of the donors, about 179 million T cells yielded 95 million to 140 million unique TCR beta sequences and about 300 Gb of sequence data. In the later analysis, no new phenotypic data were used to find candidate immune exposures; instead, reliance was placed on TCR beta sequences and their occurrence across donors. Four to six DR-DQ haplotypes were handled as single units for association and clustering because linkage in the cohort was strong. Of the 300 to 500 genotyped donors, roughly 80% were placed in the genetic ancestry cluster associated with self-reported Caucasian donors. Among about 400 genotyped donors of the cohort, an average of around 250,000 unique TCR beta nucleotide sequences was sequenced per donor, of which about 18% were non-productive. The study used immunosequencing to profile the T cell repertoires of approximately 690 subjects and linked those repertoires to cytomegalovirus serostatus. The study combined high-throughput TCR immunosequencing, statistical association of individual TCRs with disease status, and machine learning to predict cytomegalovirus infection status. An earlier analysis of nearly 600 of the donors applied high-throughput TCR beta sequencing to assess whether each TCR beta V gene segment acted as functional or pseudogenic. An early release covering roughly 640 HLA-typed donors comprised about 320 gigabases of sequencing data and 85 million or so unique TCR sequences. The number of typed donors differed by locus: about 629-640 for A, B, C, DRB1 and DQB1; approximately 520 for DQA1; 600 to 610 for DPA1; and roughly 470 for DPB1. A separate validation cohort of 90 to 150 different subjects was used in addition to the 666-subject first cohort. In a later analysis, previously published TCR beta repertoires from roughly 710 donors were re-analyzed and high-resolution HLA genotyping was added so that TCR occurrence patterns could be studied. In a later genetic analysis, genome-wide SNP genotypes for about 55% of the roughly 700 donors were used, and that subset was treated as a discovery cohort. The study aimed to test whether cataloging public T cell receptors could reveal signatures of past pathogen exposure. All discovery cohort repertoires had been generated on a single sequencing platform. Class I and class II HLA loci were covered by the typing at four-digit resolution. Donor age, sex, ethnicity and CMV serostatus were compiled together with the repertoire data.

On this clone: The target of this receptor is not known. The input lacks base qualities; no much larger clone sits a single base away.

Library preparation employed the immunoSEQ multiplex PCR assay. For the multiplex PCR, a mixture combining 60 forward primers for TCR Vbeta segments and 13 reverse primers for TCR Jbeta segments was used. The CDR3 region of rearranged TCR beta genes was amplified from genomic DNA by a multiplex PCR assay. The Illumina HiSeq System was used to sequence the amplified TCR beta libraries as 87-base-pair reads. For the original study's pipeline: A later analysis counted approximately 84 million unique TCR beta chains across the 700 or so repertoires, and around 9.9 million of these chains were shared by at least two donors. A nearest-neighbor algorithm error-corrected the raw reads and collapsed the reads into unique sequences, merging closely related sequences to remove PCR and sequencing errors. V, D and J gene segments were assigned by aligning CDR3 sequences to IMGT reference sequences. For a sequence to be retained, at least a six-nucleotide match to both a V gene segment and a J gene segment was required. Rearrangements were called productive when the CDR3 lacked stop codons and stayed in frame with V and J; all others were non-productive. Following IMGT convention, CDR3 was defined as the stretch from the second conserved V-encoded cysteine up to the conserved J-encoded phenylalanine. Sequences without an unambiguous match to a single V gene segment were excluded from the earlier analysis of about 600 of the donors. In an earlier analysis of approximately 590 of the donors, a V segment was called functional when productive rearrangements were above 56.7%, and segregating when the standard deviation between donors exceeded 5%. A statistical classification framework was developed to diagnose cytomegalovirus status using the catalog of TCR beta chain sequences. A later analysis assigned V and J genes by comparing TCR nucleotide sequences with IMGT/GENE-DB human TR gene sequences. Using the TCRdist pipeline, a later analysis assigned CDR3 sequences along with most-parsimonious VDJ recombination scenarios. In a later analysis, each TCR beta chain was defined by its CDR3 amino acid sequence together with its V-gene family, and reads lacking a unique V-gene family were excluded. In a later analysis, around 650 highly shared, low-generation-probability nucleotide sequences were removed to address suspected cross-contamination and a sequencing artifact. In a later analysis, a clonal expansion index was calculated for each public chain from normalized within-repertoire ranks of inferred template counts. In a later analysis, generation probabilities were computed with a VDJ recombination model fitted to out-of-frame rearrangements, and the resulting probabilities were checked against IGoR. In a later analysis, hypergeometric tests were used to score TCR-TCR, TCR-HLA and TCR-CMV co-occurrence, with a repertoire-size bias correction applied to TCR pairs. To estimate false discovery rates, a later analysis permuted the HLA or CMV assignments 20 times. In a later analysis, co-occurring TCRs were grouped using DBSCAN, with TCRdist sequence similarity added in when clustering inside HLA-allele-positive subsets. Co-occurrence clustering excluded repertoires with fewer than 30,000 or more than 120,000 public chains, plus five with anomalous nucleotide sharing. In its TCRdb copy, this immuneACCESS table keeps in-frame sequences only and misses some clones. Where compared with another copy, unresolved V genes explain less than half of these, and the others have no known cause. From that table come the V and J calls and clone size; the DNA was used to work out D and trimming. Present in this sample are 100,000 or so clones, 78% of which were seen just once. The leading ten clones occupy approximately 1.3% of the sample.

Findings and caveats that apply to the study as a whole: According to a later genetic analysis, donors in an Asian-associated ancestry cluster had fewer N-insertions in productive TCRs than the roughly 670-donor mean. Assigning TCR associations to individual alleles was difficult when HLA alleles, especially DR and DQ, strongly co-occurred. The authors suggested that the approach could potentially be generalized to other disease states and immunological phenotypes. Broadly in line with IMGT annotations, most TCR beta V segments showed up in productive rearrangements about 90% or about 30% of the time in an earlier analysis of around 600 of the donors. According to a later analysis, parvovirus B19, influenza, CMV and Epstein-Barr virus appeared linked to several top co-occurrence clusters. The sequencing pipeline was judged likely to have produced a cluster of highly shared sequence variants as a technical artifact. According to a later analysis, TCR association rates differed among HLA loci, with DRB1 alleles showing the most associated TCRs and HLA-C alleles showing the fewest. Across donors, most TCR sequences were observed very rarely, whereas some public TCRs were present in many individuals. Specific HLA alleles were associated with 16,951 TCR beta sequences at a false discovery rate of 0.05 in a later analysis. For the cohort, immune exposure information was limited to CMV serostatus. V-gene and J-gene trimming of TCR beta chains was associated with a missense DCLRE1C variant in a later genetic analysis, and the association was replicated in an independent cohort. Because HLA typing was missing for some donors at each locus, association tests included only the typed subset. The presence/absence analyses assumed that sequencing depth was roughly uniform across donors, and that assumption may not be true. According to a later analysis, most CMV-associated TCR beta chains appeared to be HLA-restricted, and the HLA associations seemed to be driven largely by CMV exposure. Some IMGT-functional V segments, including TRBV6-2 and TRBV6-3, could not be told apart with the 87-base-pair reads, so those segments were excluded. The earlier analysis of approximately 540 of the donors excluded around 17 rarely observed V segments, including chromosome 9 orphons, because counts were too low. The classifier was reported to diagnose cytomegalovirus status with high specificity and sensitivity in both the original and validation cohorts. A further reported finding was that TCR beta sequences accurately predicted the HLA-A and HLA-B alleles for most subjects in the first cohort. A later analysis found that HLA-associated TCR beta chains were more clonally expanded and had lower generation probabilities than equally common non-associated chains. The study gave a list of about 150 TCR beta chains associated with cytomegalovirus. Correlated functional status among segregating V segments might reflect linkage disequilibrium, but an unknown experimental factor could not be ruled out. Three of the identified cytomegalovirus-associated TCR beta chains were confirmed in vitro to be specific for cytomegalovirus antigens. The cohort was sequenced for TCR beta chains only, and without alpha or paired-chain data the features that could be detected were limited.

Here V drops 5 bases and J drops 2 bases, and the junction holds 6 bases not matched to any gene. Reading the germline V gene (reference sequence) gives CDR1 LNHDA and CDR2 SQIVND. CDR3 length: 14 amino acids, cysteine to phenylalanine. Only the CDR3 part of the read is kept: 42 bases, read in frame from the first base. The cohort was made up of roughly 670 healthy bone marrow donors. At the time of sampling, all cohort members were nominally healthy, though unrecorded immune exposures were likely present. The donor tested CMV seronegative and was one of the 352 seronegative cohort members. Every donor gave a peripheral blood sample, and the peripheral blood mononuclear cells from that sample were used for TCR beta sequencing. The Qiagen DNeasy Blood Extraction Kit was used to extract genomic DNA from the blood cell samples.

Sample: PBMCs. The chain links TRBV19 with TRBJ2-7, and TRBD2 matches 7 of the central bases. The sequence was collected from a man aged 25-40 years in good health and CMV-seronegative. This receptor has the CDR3 CASSFRAGPYEQYF. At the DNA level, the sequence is TGTGCCAGTAGTTTCAGAGCGGGGCCCTACGAGCAGTACTTC.